This TCR beta chain was recovered during a study of beta chain features in type 1 diabetes. Study-wide results and caveats: There was a moderate but significant shortening of TCRB CDR3s in all four CD4+ subsets of Type 1 diabetes patients. VDJ junctions in type 1 diabetes patients carried more deletions and fewer insertions.

The CDR3 runs 15 residues. Germline CDR1 reads MNHEY; CDR2 reads SVGAGI. The germline V and J ends were trimmed by 0 bases and 4 bases, with 9 bases remaining between them. Of the isolated RNA, all was reverse transcribed, and so the sequenced material was expressed TCRB transcripts. Generated by immunoSEQ multiplex PCR, the TCRdb table keeps only in-frame clones and is missing some. The table has 300,000 or so clones, more than 13% seen once. Note on this clone: What it binds is not known.

Sorting with CD45RO/CCR7/CD25/CD127/CD95/CD27 yielded naive, central memory, regulatory and stem-like memory CD4+ cells. This rearrangement joins TRBV6-5 to TRBJ2-2; weak D call: TRBD1 (6 bases). The receptor's source is a young man with type 1 diabetes. Input material: naive CD4+ T cells from blood. The CDR3, as DNA: TGTGCCAGCAGTTACTCGGGGGCGGGCACCGGGGAGCTGTTTTTT. This codes for CASSYSGAGTGELFF.